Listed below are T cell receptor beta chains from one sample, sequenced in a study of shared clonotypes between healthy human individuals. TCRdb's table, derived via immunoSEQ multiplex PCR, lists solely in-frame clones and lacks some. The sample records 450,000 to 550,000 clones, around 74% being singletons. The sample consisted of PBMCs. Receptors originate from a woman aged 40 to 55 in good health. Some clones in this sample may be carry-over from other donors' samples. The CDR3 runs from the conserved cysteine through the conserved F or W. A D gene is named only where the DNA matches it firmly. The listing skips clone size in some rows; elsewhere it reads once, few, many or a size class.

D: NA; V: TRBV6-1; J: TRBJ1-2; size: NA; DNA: TGTGCCAGCAGTGAACGGAGAGTTACTAACTATGGCTACACCTTC; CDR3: CASSERRVTNYGYTF
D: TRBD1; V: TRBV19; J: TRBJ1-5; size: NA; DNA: TGTGCCAGTAGCGACAGGGTCAGCAATCAGCCCCAGCATTTT; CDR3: CASSDRVSNQPQHF
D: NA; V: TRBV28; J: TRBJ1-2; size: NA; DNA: TGTGCCAGCAGTCTAATCCCAGGGGCCTATGGCTACACCTTC; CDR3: CASSLIPGAYGYTF
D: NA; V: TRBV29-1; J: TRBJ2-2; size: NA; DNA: TGCAGCGCCCGGCGGGGCACCGGGGAGCTGTTTTTT; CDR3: CSARRGTGELFF
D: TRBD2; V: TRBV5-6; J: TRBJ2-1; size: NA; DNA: TGTGCCAGCAGCTTGGCCGGGAGGTACAATGAGCAGTTCTTC; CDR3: CASSLAGRYNEQFF
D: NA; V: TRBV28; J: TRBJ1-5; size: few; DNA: TGTGCCAGCAGTACTGGGACGTCTCCTCAGCCCCAGCATTTT; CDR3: CASSTGTSPQPQHF
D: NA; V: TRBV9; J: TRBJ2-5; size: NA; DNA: TGTGCCAGCAGCGCTGCAGGAAATCAAGAGACCCAGTACTTC; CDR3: CASSAAGNQETQYF
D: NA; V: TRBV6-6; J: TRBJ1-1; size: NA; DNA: TGTGCCAGCACCCGACAGGCGAACACTGAAGCTTTCTTT; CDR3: CASTRQANTEAFF
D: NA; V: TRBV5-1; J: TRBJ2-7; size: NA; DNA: TGCGCCAGCAGCTTGACCTCCTCAGGGCGGCAGGGGCTCGAGCAGTACTTC; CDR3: CASSLTSSGRQGLEQYF
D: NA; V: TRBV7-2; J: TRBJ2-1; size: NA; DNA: TGTGCCAGCAGCTTAGACGGCAGGGACGCGTTCTTC; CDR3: CASSLDGRDAFF
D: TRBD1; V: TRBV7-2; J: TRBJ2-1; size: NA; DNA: TGTGCCAGCAGCCAATCGGGGACAGGTGGGTTCTTC; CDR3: CASSQSGTGGFF
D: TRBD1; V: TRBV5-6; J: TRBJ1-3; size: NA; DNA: TGTGCCAGCAGCACGATTGACAGGGCTGGAAACACCATATATTTT; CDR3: CASSTIDRAGNTIYF
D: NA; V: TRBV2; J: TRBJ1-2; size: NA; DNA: TGTGCCAGCATAGGCCCGACAGTCGTCTATGGCTACACCTTC; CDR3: CASIGPTVVYGYTF
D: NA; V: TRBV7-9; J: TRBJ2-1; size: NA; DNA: TGTGCCAGCAGCCCAGATTCCAATGAGCAGTTCTTC; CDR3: CASSPDSNEQFF
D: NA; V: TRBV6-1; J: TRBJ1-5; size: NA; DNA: TGTGCCAGCACTAGCATGGGCCTCAATCAGCCCCAGCATTTT; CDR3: CASTSMGLNQPQHF
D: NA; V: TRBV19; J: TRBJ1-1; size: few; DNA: TGTGCCAGTAGTATAGGGGGCAGTACCACTGAAGCTTTCTTT; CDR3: CASSIGGSTTEAFF
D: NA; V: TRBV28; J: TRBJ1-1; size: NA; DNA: TGTGCCAGCACCTTAAACACTGAAGCTTTCTTT; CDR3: CASTLNTEAFF
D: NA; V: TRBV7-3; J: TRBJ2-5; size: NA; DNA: TGTGCCAGCAGCCCCGAGGGGGGAAAAGAGACCCAGTACTTC; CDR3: CASSPEGGKETQYF
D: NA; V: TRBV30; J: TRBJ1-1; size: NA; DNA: TGTGCCTGGAGTGTAACTGCGATGGGAGGTGGCACTGAAGCTTTCTTT; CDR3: CAWSVTAMGGGTEAFF
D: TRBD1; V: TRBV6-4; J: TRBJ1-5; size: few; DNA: TGTGCCAGCAGTGGGCAGACAGGGCATAGTCAGCCCCAGCATTTT; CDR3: CASSGQTGHSQPQHF
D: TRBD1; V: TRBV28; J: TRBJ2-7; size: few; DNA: TGTGCCAGCGGCCGACAGGGACCCTACGAGCAGTACTTC; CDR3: CASGRQGPYEQYF
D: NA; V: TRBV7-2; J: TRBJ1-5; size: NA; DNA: TGTGCCAGCAGCTTAGGGGGGCAGGGCTATCAGCCCCAGCATTTT; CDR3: CASSLGGQGYQPQHF
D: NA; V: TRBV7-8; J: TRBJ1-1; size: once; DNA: TGTGCCAGCAGCGTCGCCGGGGGAGTCACTGAAGCTTTCTTT; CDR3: CASSVAGGVTEAFF
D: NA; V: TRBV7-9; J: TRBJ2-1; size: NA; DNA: TGTGCCAGCAGCGGAGGACCTGGGGGCGTCGTCCATGAGCAGTTCTTC; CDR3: CASSGGPGGVVHEQFF
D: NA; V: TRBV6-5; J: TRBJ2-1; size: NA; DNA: TGTGCCAGCAGTTACTCTCCCTATGAGCAGTTCTTC; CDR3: CASSYSPYEQFF
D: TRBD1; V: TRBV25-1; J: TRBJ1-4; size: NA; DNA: TGTAACCACTTGTTACAGGACAGGGAATCACCTCTAAATGAAAAACTGTTTTTT; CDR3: CNHLLQDRESPLNEKLFF
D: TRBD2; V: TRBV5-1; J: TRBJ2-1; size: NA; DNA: TGCGCCAGCAGCCCAAGCGGGAGGAACACCAATGAGCAGTTCTTC; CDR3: CASSPSGRNTNEQFF
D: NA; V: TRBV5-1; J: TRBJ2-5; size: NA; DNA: TGCGCCAGCAGCTTGGGGTTCGGGGCAGAGGAGACCCAGTACTTC; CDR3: CASSLGFGAEETQYF
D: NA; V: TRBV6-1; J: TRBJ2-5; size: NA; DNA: TGTGCCAGCAGTGGACAAACAGGGTCCTGGGAGACCCAGTACTTC; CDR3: CASSGQTGSWETQYF